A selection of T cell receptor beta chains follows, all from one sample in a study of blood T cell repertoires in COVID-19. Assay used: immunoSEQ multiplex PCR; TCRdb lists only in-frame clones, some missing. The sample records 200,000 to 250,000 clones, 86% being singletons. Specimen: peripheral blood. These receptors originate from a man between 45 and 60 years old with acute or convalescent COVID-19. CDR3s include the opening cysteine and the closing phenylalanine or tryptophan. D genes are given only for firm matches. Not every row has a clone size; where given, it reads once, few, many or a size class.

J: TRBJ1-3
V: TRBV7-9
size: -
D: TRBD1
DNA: TGTGCCAGCAGTTTGGCGGGACAGTCTGGAAACACCATATATTTT
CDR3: CASSLAGQSGNTIYF

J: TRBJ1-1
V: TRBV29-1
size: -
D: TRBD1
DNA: TGCAGCGTTGAGAAAGACAGGGGTGCTGAAGCTTTCTTT
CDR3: CSVEKDRGAEAFF

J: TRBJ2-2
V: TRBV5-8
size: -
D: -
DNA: TGTGCCAGCAGCTCCGGCCGCGGAGTCCTCTACACCGGGGAGCTGTTTTTT
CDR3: CASSSGRGVLYTGELFF

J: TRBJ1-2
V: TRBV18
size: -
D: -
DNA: TGTGCCAGCTCACCCCTGGACAGCCCCACTAACTATGGCTACACCTTC
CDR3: CASSPLDSPTNYGYTF

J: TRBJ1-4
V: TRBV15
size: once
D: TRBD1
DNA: TGTGCCACCAGCAGAGAAAAGGACAGGGTAAGTGAAAAACTGTTTTTT
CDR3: CATSREKDRVSEKLFF

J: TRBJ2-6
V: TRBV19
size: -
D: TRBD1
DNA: TGTGCCACCACCCGGGGGGACAGGGTCTCTGGGACCAACGTCCTGACTTTC
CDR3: CATTRGDRVSGTNVLTF

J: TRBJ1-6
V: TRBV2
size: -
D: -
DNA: TGTGCCAGCAGGCCAGACTTCAATTCACCCCTCCACTTT
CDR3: CASRPDFNSPLHF

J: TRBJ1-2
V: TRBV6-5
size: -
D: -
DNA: TGTGCCAGCAGACTGACACCCAGACAAGGTGGCTACACCTTC
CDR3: CASRLTPRQGGYTF

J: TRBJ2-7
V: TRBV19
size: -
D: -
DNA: TGTGCCAGTAGTATAGACAGTGTTACCTACGAGCAGTACTTC
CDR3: CASSIDSVTYEQYF

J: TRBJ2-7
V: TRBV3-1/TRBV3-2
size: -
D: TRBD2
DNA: TGTGCCAGCAGCCAAACTAGCGGGGCGACCTACGAGCAGTACTTC
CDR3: CASSQTSGATYEQYF